Listed here are 17 T cell receptor beta chains from one sample, sequenced in a study of blood T cell repertoires in COVID-19. Sequencing was performed with immunoSEQ multiplex PCR; in TCRdb, only in-frame clones are kept and a portion is missing. This sample yields about 98,000 clones, of which 75% to 85% are seen a single time; around a quarter belongs to the top ten. Sequencing was done on a sample of peripheral blood. All receptors derive from a man in his 70s with acute or convalescent COVID-19.

This chain links TRBV5-1 with TRBJ2-3; 9 bases line up with TRBD1. V lost 1 base and J lost 3; bases outside the gene matches: 9. Germline V gives CDR1 SGHRS, CDR2 YFSETQ. The CDR3 runs 17 residues. This chain's CDR3 is CASSLRQGVTSTDTQYF. The DNA of the CDR3 is TGCGCCAGCAGCTTGAGACAGGGGGTGACTAGTACAGATACGCAGTATTTT.

The chain employs TRBV9 and TRBJ2-7, with 9 bases lining up with TRBD2. The CDR3 totals 14 residues. The V segment lost 0 bases and the J segment 10 bases; nucleotides outside the gene matches: 8. The germline V gene encodes CDR1 SGDLS and CDR2 YYNGEE. The DNA for the CDR3 is TGTGCCAGCAGCGTAGGCCCAGCGGGAGGAAGTCAGTACTTC. Translated: CASSVGPAGGSQYF.

This clone has a handful of counts. V usage is TRBV18 and J usage is TRBJ1-2, with D perhaps TRBD1 (6 bases). V was clipped by 0 bases and J by 2 bases, with 13 bases between them. The V gene's germline CDR1 is KGHSH and CDR2 LQKENI. The CDR3 length is 16 residues. The CDR3 here is CASSPPSAGTNYGYTF. The DNA of the CDR3 is TGTGCCAGCTCACCACCTTCCGCAGGGACAAACTATGGCTACACCTTC.

This clone turned up a few times. The CDR3 loop is CASSLGGRRVAFF. The DNA of the CDR3 is TGTGCCAGCAGTTTGGGAGGGAGAAGGGTAGCTTTCTTT. The chain is built from TRBV28 and TRBJ1-1; D call uncertain. Per the germline V gene, CDR1 is MDHEN and CDR2 is SYDVKM. The CDR3 covers 13 residues. Trimming shortened V by 3 bases and J by 10 bases, and 15 bases separated the two germline ends. Supplemented by reference TRBV28 and TRBJ1-1, the full variable domain reads DVKVTQSSRYLVKRTGEKVFLECVQDMDHENMFWYRQDPGLGLRLIYFSYDVKMKEKGDIPEGYSVSREKKERFSLILESASTNQTSMYLCASSLGGRRVAFFGQGTRLTVV.

The chain recombines TRBV5-1 with TRBJ2-1; D gene unclear. Trimming removed 6 bases at V and 2 bases at J, with 12 bases between. The CDR3 has 14 residues. CDR1 SGHRS and CDR2 YFSETQ come from the germline V gene. The CDR3 sequence: CASTLEEPYNEQFF. The CDR3 DNA sequence: TGCGCCAGCACCCTAGAAGAACCCTACAATGAGCAGTTCTTC.

The gene calls are TRBV9 and TRBJ2-3, with D perhaps matching TRBD2 (5 bases). The ends were cut back, 2 bases at V and 4 bases at J, with 8 bases in the middle. Germline V CDR1 and CDR2: SGDLS, YYNGEE. The CDR3 sequence is 13 residues long. DNA of the CDR3: TGTGCCAGCAGCGTTGGGGAGTCAGATACGCAGTATTTT. As protein: CASSVGESDTQYF.

This chain uses TRBV7-9 with TRBJ2-1, with 10 bases lining up with TRBD1. The CDR3 length is 15 residues. V gave up 3 bases and J gave up 8 bases; unmatched junction bases: 7. The V gene's germline CDR1 is SEHNR and CDR2 FQNEAQ (reference sequence). CDR3 DNA: TGTGCCAGCAGCTTCGGACAGGGGGTAAGGTATGAGCAGTTCTTC. Protein sequence: CASSFGQGVRYEQFF.

The chain recombines TRBV30 with TRBJ2-3, with 9 positions matching TRBD1. The CDR3 totals 16 residues. The germline V gene encodes CDR1 GTSNPN and CDR2 SVGIG (reference sequence). V dropped 0 bases and J dropped 2; count of bases not matched to a gene: 6. CDR3: CAWSVPTGGFTDTQYF. The CDR3 nucleotides are TGTGCCTGGAGTGTACCCACAGGGGGCTTCACAGATACGCAGTATTTT.

The chain recombines TRBV18 with TRBJ1-1, with D tentatively TRBD1 (5 bases). Germline V gene lookup returns CDR1 KGHSH and CDR2 LQKENI. V was trimmed by 6 bases and J by 9 bases, leaving 23 bases between them. This CDR3 is 15 amino acids long. CDR3 coding DNA: TGTGCCAGCTCCCCAAGCACCGACAGTTCAAGGAAAGCTTTCTTT. This translates into CASSPSTDSSRKAFF.

The rearrangement joins TRBV7-9 to TRBJ1-4; 8 positions match TRBD1. Germline V CDR1 and CDR2: SEHNR, FQNEAQ (reference sequence). The J segment lost 5 bases and the V segment lost 2 bases, leaving 7 bases of the junction unmatched. The CDR3 is made up of 16 amino acids. For the CDR3, the DNA is TGTGCCAGCAGCTTACATAGGACAGGGCGAAATGAAAAACTGTTTTTT. This gives the protein CASSLHRTGRNEKLFF.

This clone was seen a handful of times. The chain joins TRBV4-3 to TRBJ1-1, with 7 bases aligning to TRBD1. V was clipped by 1 base and J by 6 bases; unmatched bases: 8. Germline assignment: CDR1 LGHNA and CDR2 YSLEER. The CDR3 length is 15 residues. CDR3 protein: CASSQVDRRGSEAFF. The CDR3 DNA follows: TGCGCCAGCAGCCAAGTGGACAGGAGGGGTTCTGAAGCTTTCTTT.

The chain links TRBV28 to TRBJ1-1; no definite D call. V lost 5 bases and J lost 6, with 22 bases in between. This CDR3 region has 16 residues. In germline, CDR1 is MDHEN, CDR2 SYDVKM. CDR3 sequence: CASSTLGRESSAEAFF. As DNA, the CDR3 is TGTGCCAGCAGTACCTTGGGGAGGGAGTCCTCGGCTGAAGCTTTCTTT.

This rearrangement joins TRBV28 to TRBJ2-3; 13 bases are shared with TRBD2. CDR1 is MDHEN, CDR2 SYDVKM, per germline. V dropped 10 bases and J dropped 2; count of bases not matched to a gene: 9. The CDR3 has 16 amino acids. CDR3 in DNA: TGTGCCACCTTTCCGGGACTAGCGGGATACACAGATACGCAGTATTTT. Its protein is CATFPGLAGYTDTQYF.

CDR3 amino acids: CASSPTGFGNTEAFF. The CDR3 DNA follows: TGTGCCAGCAGCCCCACGGGGTTCGGGAACACTGAAGCTTTCTTT. J is TRBJ1-1 and V is TRBV7-9; D unclear. Germline assignment: CDR1 SEHNR and CDR2 FQNEAQ (reference sequence). V was shortened by 5 bases and J by 1 base, with 14 bases between the two germline ends. The length of the CDR3 is 15 residues. Full variable domain (outside the CDR3, taken from reference TRBV7-9 and TRBJ1-1): DTGVSQNPRHKITKRGQNVTFRCDPISEHNRLYWYRQTLGQGPEFLTYFQNEAQLEKSRLLSDRFSAERPKGSFSTLEIQRTEQGDSAMYLCASSPTGFGNTEAFFGQGTRLTVV.

The V call is TRBV14, the J call TRBJ2-7, with 10 bases identical to TRBD1. Germline trimming cut 5 bases from V and 0 bases from J; bases unmatched to any gene: 13. Per germline, CDR1 SGHDN and CDR2 FVKESK. CDR3 length: 18 residues. CDR3 amino acids: CASSYAGTGALSSYEQYF. Written as DNA, the CDR3 is TGTGCCAGCAGCTATGCCGGGACAGGGGCCCTGAGCTCCTACGAGCAGTACTTC.

This chain links TRBV7-2 with TRBJ1-4, with D maybe TRBD1 (6 bases). V lost 4 bases and J 7 bases, leaving 16 bases between the germline ends. The germline gives CDR1 SGHTA, CDR2 FQGNSA. CDR3 length: 15 residues. CDR3 DNA sequence: TGTGCCAGCAGCTCATGGGCCACAGGGACTGAAAAACTGTTTTTT. Protein: CASSSWATGTEKLFF.

The chain couples TRBV7-8 to TRBJ1-4; D gene unclear. The V end was cut by 5 bases, the J end by 1 base, with 11 bases between. Looked up from germline, CDR1 is SGHVS and CDR2 is FQNEAQ. The CDR3 runs to 15 residues. CDR3 residues: CASSINAGTNEKLFF. CDR3 bases: TGTGCCAGCAGCATCAACGCAGGAACTAATGAAAAACTGTTTTTT.